The T cell receptor beta chain under discussion was sequenced for a study of tumor T cells in aggressive B-cell lymphoma. Sequencing used immunoSEQ multiplex PCR; TCRdb keeps in-frame clones, though not all of them. The table has about 400 clones, around 94% seen once. Germline V lookup: CDR1 MNHEY, CDR2 SMNVEV (reference sequence). The CDR3 is 11 amino acids. Trimming pared 6 bases from V and 11 bases from J, leaving 13 bases between. Sequencing input: tumor tissue. The origin of this receptor is an adult with diffuse large B cell lymphoma. V and J are TRBV27 and TRBJ1-1; D perhaps matches TRBD1 (5 bases). CDR3 loop: CASRTGGEAFF. The CDR3 DNA follows: TGTGCCAGCAGGACCGGGGGGGAGGCTTTCTTT.